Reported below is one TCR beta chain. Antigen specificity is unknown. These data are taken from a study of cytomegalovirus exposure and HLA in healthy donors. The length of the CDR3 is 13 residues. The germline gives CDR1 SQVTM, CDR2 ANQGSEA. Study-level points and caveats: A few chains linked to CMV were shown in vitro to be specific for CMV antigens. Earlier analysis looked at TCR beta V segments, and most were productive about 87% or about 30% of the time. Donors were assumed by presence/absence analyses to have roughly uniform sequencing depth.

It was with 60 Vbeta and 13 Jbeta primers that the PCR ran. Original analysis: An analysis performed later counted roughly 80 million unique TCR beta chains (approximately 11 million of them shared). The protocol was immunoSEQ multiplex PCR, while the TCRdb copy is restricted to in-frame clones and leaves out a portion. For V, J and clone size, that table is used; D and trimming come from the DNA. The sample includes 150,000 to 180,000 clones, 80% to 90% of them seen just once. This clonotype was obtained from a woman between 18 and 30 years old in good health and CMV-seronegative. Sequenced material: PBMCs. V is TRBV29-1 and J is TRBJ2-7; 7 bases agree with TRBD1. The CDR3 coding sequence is TGCAGTGGCGGGCAGGGGGTTCTCTACGAGCAGTACTTC. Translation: CSGGQGVLYEQYF.